These 29 T cell receptor beta chains were sequenced from one sample in a study of read filtering for tumor transcriptome and immune sequencing. Molecular barcoded adaptors covering alpha/delta and beta/gamma chains were used on around 400 ng RNA. TCRdb analysed the reads with MiXCR anew, one entry per CDR3 protein. The repertoire holds over 50,000 distinct CDR3 sequences, with approximately 13% as singletons. Sequencing was done on a sample of a population of CD138-negative cells sorted from bone marrow. The receptors stem from a donor aged 40 or older with multiple myeloma.

This clonotype was seen repeatedly, ten times or more. The V call is TRBV5-4, the J call TRBJ2-1; D possibly corresponds to TRBD2 (6 bases). CDR3 size: 13 residues. Germline loops: CDR1 SGHNT, CDR2 YYREEE (reference sequence). V was trimmed by 2 bases and J by 8 bases, leaving 11 bases between them. CDR3: CASSFSSADEQFF. The CDR3 DNA reads as TGTGCCAGCAGCTTTTCTAGCGCAGATGAGCAGTTCTTC.

Of note for this clonotype: A read error may produce the germline difference seen at one junction end. The V gene is TRBV20-1, the J gene TRBJ2-7, with a possible D match to TRBD2 (5 bases). CDR3 size: 13 residues. Germline V CDR1 and CDR2: DFQATT, SNEGSKA (reference sequence). The CDR3 region has the DNA TGCAGTGCCAGAGGAGCGGCTATCTACGAGCAGTACTTC. Translation gives CSARGAAIYEQYF.

This clonotype was seen ten or more times. The chain combines TRBV20-1 with TRBJ2-3, with 13 bases lining up with TRBD2. The V gene end was trimmed by 3 bases and the J gene end by 4 bases; junction bases not matched to a gene: 7. Per the germline V gene, CDR1 is DFQATT and CDR2 is SNEGSKA (reference sequence). This CDR3 has 16 amino acids. This CDR3 is CSASPTSGRVPDTQYF. The CDR3 DNA follows: TGCAGTGCTAGTCCTACTAGCGGGAGGGTCCCAGATACGCAGTATTTT.

A remark on this clonotype: The junction differs from germline at one of its ends, possibly a read error. The chain carries TRBV7-2 and TRBJ2-7; D is unresolved. The CDR3 is made up of 17 amino acids. Germline CDR1 and CDR2: SGHTA and FQGNSA. The CDR3 nucleotides read TGTGCCAGCAGCTTCTTGCCGTTGGCCTCGAGCTCCTACCAGCAGTACTTC. Translated: CASSFLPLASSSYQQYF.

This clonotype was seen repeatedly, ten times or more. The gene calls are TRBV20-1 and TRBJ1-6; 8 nucleotides agree with TRBD1. V trimming: 0 bases; J trimming: 8 bases; junction bases outside the gene matches: 9. From germline, CDR1 is DFQATT and CDR2 SNEGSKA (reference sequence). The CDR3 spans 16 residues. CDR3 DNA sequence: TGCAGTGCTAGAGATAGAAAGACAGGGGCGGATTCACCCCTCCACTTT. Translation: CSARDRKTGADSPLHF.

This clonotype was recorded many times. The chain links TRBV9 to TRBJ1-1, with D possibly TRBD1 on 5 matching bases. The CDR3 extends over 16 amino acids. Germline CDR1 and CDR2: SGDLS and YYNGEE. Trimming removed 0 bases from V and 1 base from J, with 13 bases in between. CDR3 sequence reads: CASSVGGGQGNTEAFF. The DNA of the CDR3 is TGTGCCAGCAGCGTAGGAGGTGGCCAGGGGAACACTGAAGCTTTCTTT. The variable domain in full, with the rest retrieved from reference TRBV9 and TRBJ1-1, is DSGVTQTPKHLITATGQRVTLRCSPRSGDLSVYWYQQSLDQGLQFLIQYYNGEERAKGNILERFSAQQFPDLHSELNLSSLELGDSALYFCASSVGGGQGNTEAFFGQGTRLTVV.

In its sample, this clonotype was seen a few times. The genes are TRBV7-8 and TRBJ2-7; D call uncertain. CDR1 and CDR2 (germline): SGHVS, FQNEAQ. The CDR3 length is 15 residues. The V gene lost 7 bases and the J gene lost 0 bases, with 16 bases spanning the gap. This CDR3 reads CASIPPGPGSYEQYF. In DNA, the CDR3 is TGTGCCAGCATACCCCCTGGCCCTGGCTCCTACGAGCAGTACTTC.

Concerning this clonotype itself: A clone one base away is much larger, so this may be a read error. CDR3 residues: CASSRDLGAQETQYF. The CDR3 coding sequence is TGTGCCAGCAGCCGAGATCTGGGGGCCCAAGAGACCCAGTACTTC. The chain joins TRBV14 to TRBJ2-5; a possible D gene is TRBD1 (6 bases). Between the trimmed V and J ends, which lost 4 bases and 1 base, there was a span of 13 bases. Germline V gene sequence: CDR1 SGHDN, CDR2 FVKESK. The CDR3 contains 15 residues.

Comments on this clonotype: A much bigger clone sits one base away, suggesting this may be a read error. It is likely a read error, because the conserved phenylalanine at the end of the CDR3 is missing. This chain uses TRBV28 with TRBJ2-1; 9 bases agree with TRBD2. Trimming took 2 bases from V and 3 from J; bases not matched to a gene: 2. Germline V gives CDR1 MDHEN, CDR2 SYDVKM. The CDR3 loop spans 15 amino acids. CDR3 DNA sequence: TGTGCCAGCAGTTTAAAGACTAGCGGCTACAATGAGCAGTTCCTC. Translating gives CASSLKTSGYNEQFL.

Turning to this clonotype: The junction does not match germline at one end; this may be a read error. V is TRBV7-9 and J is TRBJ2-7; D not resolved. In germline, CDR1 is SEHNR, CDR2 FQNEAQ (reference sequence). The CDR3 is 12 residues long. CDR3 amino acids: CASSLIPDEQCF. In DNA, the CDR3 is TGTGCCAGCAGCTTGATACCCGACGAGCAGTGCTTC.

This clonotype was seen a few times. This may stem from a read error, because a much larger clone lies one nucleotide away. This chain uses TRBV20-1 with TRBJ2-1; D might be TRBD1 (6 bases). This CDR3 has 15 residues. Germline V gene lookup returns CDR1 DFQATT and CDR2 SNEGSKA (reference sequence). The CDR3 coding sequence is TGCAGTGTCCCACGTCCGGGACAACTATACAATGAGCGGTTCTTC. This encodes CSVPRPGQLYNERFF.

This clonotype showed up many times. The CDR3 region is CASSVGQGDQPQHF. CDR3 coding DNA: TGCGCCAGCAGCGTCGGACAGGGTGACCAGCCCCAGCATTTT. The chain carries TRBV5-1 and TRBJ1-5; 8 bases align to TRBD1. CDR1 is SGHRS and CDR2 is YFSETQ in the germline V gene. Unmatched junction bases numbered 7, after V lost 4 bases and J lost 7 bases. The CDR3 has 14 amino acids.

The table lists this clonotype with many counts. This chain uses TRBV20-1 with TRBJ2-7; 14 bases fit TRBD2. The CDR3 spans 16 residues. J gave up 3 bases and V 1 base, and 5 bases lay outside the gene matches. Germline V lookup: CDR1 DFQATT, CDR2 SNEGSKA (reference sequence). CDR3 DNA sequence: TGCAGTGCTAGAGGGACTAGCGGGAGGCTGGTCTACGAGCAGTACTTC. Protein product: CSARGTSGRLVYEQYF.

As for this clonotype: This may come from a read error, since a much larger clone is one base off. V gene TRBV5-5 combines with J gene TRBJ1-1, with a tentative D call TRBD1 (5 bases). Germline V gives CDR1 SGHKS, CDR2 YYEKEE (reference sequence). V was trimmed by 5 bases and J by 4 bases, leaving 15 bases between them. This CDR3 spans 14 amino acids. The CDR3 reads CASRLKGEGTEAFF. In nucleotides, the CDR3 is TGTGCCAGCAGACTGAAAGGGGAGGGCACTGAAGCTTTCTTT. Drawing the rest from reference TRBV5-5 and TRBJ1-1, the complete variable domain is DAGVTQSPTHLIKTRGQQVTLRCSPISGHKSVSWYQQVLGQGPQFIFQYYEKEERGRGNFPDRFSARQFPNYSSELNVNALLLGDSALYLCASRLKGEGTEAFFGQGTRLTVV.

This clonotype has just a few counts. This chain links TRBV6-7 with TRBJ1-5, with D uncertain. TRBV6-7 is an open reading frame whose function is uncertain. Deletions cut 5 bases from V and 1 base from J, with 12 bases between. This CDR3 comprises 15 residues. The CDR3 spells CASSEGFMSNQPQHF. The CDR3 DNA sequence: TGTGCCAGCAGTGAGGGTTTTATGAGCAATCAGCCCCAGCATTTT.

The chain combines TRBV28 with TRBJ2-7, with D hard to call. Germline V gene sequence: CDR1 MDHEN, CDR2 SYDVKM. V lost 7 bases, J lost 6 bases, and 13 bases lay in between. The CDR3 covers 12 residues. The CDR3 reads CASTTSPSEQYF. CDR3 nucleotide sequence: TGTGCCAGCACCACCAGCCCCTCCGAGCAGTACTTC.

In regard to this clonotype: Being one base from a much bigger clone, this may be a read error. The chain combines TRBV3-1 with TRBJ1-5; D not certain. CDR1 LGHDT and CDR2 YNNKEL come from the germline V gene (reference sequence). There are 14 residues in the CDR3. The CDR3 sequence is CASSSTRLGQPKHF. CDR3 DNA: TGTGCCAGCAGCTCGACACGGCTCGGTCAGCCCAAGCATTTT.

This clonotype was seen at least ten times. The CDR3: CASSPGLAGGVDTQYF. CDR3 coding DNA: TGCGCCAGCAGCCCTGGACTAGCGGGTGGGGTAGATACGCAGTATTTT. The chain carries TRBV4-1 and TRBJ2-3; 11 bases line up with TRBD2. The CDR3 has 16 amino acids. Looked up from germline, CDR1 is MGHRA and CDR2 is YSYEKL. J lost 5 bases, V lost 4 bases, and 8 bases had no gene match.

This clonotype was seen many times. The J gene is TRBJ2-2, the V gene TRBV7-2; D is unclear. Trimming shortened V by 2 bases and J by 0 bases, and 10 bases separated the two germline ends. The V gene's germline CDR1 is SGHTA and CDR2 FQGNSA. The CDR3 loop spans 16 amino acids. In DNA, the CDR3 is TGTGCCAGCAGCTTACAGGCAGTCCCGAACACCGGGGAGCTGTTTTTT. Protein sequence: CASSLQAVPNTGELFF.

This clonotype was counted a few times. This may be a read error, as it is one base from a much larger clone. V usage is TRBV5-1 and J usage is TRBJ2-1, with no clear D. Germline V CDR1 and CDR2: SGHRS, YFSETQ. V was clipped by 0 bases and J by 6 bases, with 13 bases between them. This CDR3 is 15 amino acids long. Here the CDR3 reads CASSLAGRAFNEQFF. The DNA of the CDR3 is TGCGCCAGCAGCTTGGCTGGACGAGCCTTCAATGAGCAGTTCTTC.

The chain carries TRBV12-3 or TRBV12-4 and TRBJ2-2; a possible D gene is TRBD1 (5 bases). V lost 6 bases and J 6 bases, leaving 11 bases between the germline ends. CDR3 length: 13 residues. CDR3: CASSPRVPGELFF. DNA for the CDR3: TGTGCCAGCAGCCCCAGGGTCCCCGGGGAGCTGTTTTTT.

A word on this clonotype: A much larger clone lies a single base off, so this may be a read error. The chain recombines TRBV7-2 with TRBJ2-1, with D perhaps given as TRBD1 or TRBD2 (5 bases each). There are 15 residues in the CDR3. Germline V lookup: CDR1 SGHTA, CDR2 FQGNSA. With 5 bases removed from V and 8 bases from J, the gap between germline ends came to 19 bases. This chain's CDR3 is CASSARGPISHEQFF. In nucleotides, the CDR3 is TGTGCCAGCAGCGCCCGGGGCCCTATCTCCCATGAGCAGTTCTTC.

To note about this clonotype: This probably arose from a read error, given a far larger clone one base away. The rearrangement uses TRBV12-5 and TRBJ2-2; D remains unclear. The germline V gene has CDR1 LGHNT and CDR2 FRNRAP. The CDR3 is 11 amino acids. The CDR3: CASSSAGELFF. The CDR3, as DNA: TGTGCCAGCAGTTCTGCCGGGGAGCTGTTTTTT.

The sample holds many counts of this clonotype. The V gene is TRBV5-4, the J gene TRBJ1-1; no firm D call. The CDR3 sequence is 14 residues long. Trimming shortened V by 3 bases and J by 1 base, and 10 bases separated the two germline ends. Germline CDR1 reads SGHNT; CDR2 reads YYREEE (reference sequence). CDR3 in DNA: TGTGCCAGCAGCTCGGGTTGGGGGAACACTGAAGCTTTCTTT. Translating gives CASSSGWGNTEAFF. Drawing the rest from reference TRBV5-4 and TRBJ1-1, the complete variable domain is ETGVTQSPTHLIKTRGQQVTLRCSSQSGHNTVSWYQQALGQGPQFIFQYYREEENGRGNFPPRFSGLQFPNYSSELNVNALELDDSALYLCASSSGWGNTEAFFGQGTRLTVV.

This clonotype was picked up many times. The chain combines TRBV10-3 with TRBJ2-3; D perhaps matches TRBD2 (6 bases). Germline V CDR1 and CDR2: ENHRY, SYGVKD. This CDR3 has 15 amino acids. Deletions cut 1 base from V and 2 bases from J, with 10 bases between. The DNA for the CDR3 is TGTGCCATCAGTGAGTGGGGGACTTACACAGATACGCAGTATTTT. Protein product: CAISEWGTYTDTQYF.

Many counts were recorded for this clonotype. At one end the junction does not follow the germline gene, possibly because of a read error. V usage is TRBV7-7 and J usage is TRBJ2-2; D is uncertain. The CDR3 runs to 13 residues. Germline V gene lookup returns CDR1 SSHAT and CDR2 FNYEAQ (reference sequence). This chain's CDR3 is CASSLSVPGELFF. The CDR3 DNA is TGTGCTAGCAGCTTATCAGTTCCCGGGGAGCTGTTTTTT. The full variable domain, with the rest looked up from reference TRBV7-7 and TRBJ2-2, is GAGVSQSPRYKVTKRGQDVTLRCDPISSHATLYWYQQALGQGPEFLTYFNYEAQPDKSGLPSDRFSAERPEGSISTLTIQRTEQRDSAMYRCASSLSVPGELFFGEGSRLTVL.

This clonotype was counted ten times or more. The chain combines TRBV12-3 or TRBV12-4 with TRBJ2-3; TRBD2 aligns across 9 bases. The CDR3 runs 18 residues. With 3 bases clipped from V and 4 bases from J, the junction kept 14 bases outside the gene matches. Here the CDR3 reads CASSFRPSGVGRPDTQYF. CDR3 DNA: TGTGCCAGCAGTTTTAGGCCTAGCGGGGTCGGGCGGCCAGATACGCAGTATTTT.

This clonotype has more than one count but fewer than ten. The chain carries TRBV7-9 and TRBJ2-7; 7 positions match TRBD2. CDR3 length equals 16 residues. CDR1 SEHNR and CDR2 FQNEAQ come from the germline V gene (reference sequence). The V segment lost 2 bases and the J segment 1 base; nucleotides outside the gene matches: 8. CDR3 region: CASSLRAGLGSYEQYF. CDR3 nucleotides: TGTGCCAGCAGCTTAAGAGCGGGATTGGGGTCCTACGAGCAGTACTTC.

Many counts were recorded for this clonotype. V usage is TRBV7-8 and J usage is TRBJ1-2; the D gene is possibly TRBD1 (6 bases). The CDR3 length is 16 residues. Germline V CDR1 and CDR2: SGHVS, FQNEAQ. V was clipped by 5 bases and J by 0 bases, with 16 bases between them. As DNA, the CDR3 is TGTGCCAGCAGCGACGACAGGAATCTTGCTAACTATGGCTACACCTTC. Residues: CASSDDRNLANYGYTF.